This T cell receptor (beta chain) came from a study of blood T cells in healthy people across ages. Findings and caveats of the study: The long-lived group displayed more naive CD4+ cells, plus higher diversity, than the aged donors did.

The sample, about 10 milliliters of peripheral blood, was drawn from each donor. The germline V gene has CDR1 MNHEY and CDR2 SMNVEV (reference sequence). The CDR3 is made up of 17 amino acids. Trimming took 3 bases from V and 1 from J; bases not matched to a gene: 5. Points on this clonotype: Its antigen is not known.

Sample-barcoded 5' priming and a J-beta primer mix drove a second PCR of about 7 to 11 cycles. No fewer than 3 million CDR3-containing paired-end reads came from each sample. TCRdb re-called the 5' RACE reads with MiXCR, one entry per CDR3 protein. The data hold around 1,700,000 distinct CDR3 sequences, with 28% observed a single time. This chain joins TRBV27 and TRBJ2-1; 11 positions agree with TRBD2. Sample: blood. This TCR was sampled from a woman in her twenties or thirties in good health. CDR3 in DNA: TGTGCCAGCAGTTTTCTAGCGGGAGGCCTGTCCTACAATGAGCAGTTCTTC. Its translation is CASSFLAGGLSYNEQFF.